The 7 T cell receptor beta chains listed next were all sequenced from one sample in a study of T cells expressing NK-cell markers. TCRdb reprocessed the 5' RACE reads, keeping one entry per CDR3 protein, no DNA. The sample is made up of 160,000 or so distinct CDR3 sequences, and the top ten hold approximately 17% of it. Sequenced input: blood T cells: a sorted CD56 or NKG2C T cell subset, CD4+ or CD8+ T cells, or bulk PBMC T cells (not recorded which). These receptors all come from a woman between 18 and 75 years old in good health.

This rearrangement joins TRBV3-1 to TRBJ2-3; TCRdb's assignment of TRBD2 cannot be checked, as there is no DNA. Germline values: CDR1 LGHDT, CDR2 YNNKEL (reference sequence). This CDR3 is built from 17 residues. CDR3 sequence reads: CASSPLAGGHRGDTQYF.

This rearrangement joins TRBV20-1 to TRBJ1-3. The CDR3 length is 13 residues. Per the germline V gene, CDR1 is DFQATT and CDR2 is SNEGSKA (reference sequence). This CDR3 reads CSARTASGNTIYF.

The chain couples TRBV11-2 to TRBJ2-2. Germline CDR1 SGHAT, CDR2 FQNNGV. This CDR3 spans 15 amino acids. The CDR3 sequence: CASSFIQGVAGELFF.

This chain links TRBV7-9 with TRBJ2-1. This CDR3 has 14 residues. Germline V gene sequence: CDR1 SEHNR, CDR2 FQNEAQ (reference sequence). This CDR3 reads CASSSQSSYNEQFF. Supplemented by reference TRBV7-9 and TRBJ2-1, the full variable domain reads DTGVSQNPRHKITKRGQNVTFRCDPISEHNRLYWYRQTLGQGPEFLTYFQNEAQLEKSRLLSDRFSAERPKGSFSTLEIQRTEQGDSAMYLCASSSQSSYNEQFFGPGTRLTVL.

This chain joins TRBV11-2 and TRBJ2-5; with no DNA, the TCRdb D assignment of TRBD2 cannot be verified. CDR3 length: 13 residues. In germline, CDR1 is SGHAT, CDR2 FQNNGV. The CDR3 sequence: CASSLLVQETQYF. The complete variable domain, with remaining parts taken from reference TRBV11-2 and TRBJ2-5, reads EAGVAQSPRYKIIEKRQSVAFWCNPISGHATLYWYQQILGQGPKLLIQFQNNGVVDDSQLPKDRFSAERLKGVDSTLKIQPAKLEDSAVYLCASSLLVQETQYFGPGTRLLVL.

The chain joins TRBV28 to TRBJ2-7; the D call from TCRdb, TRBD1, cannot be confirmed without DNA. The CDR3 is made up of 15 amino acids. Germline CDR1 MDHEN, CDR2 SYDVKM. CDR3 sequence: CASSSGQGSIYEQYF.

The rearrangement links TRBV18 to TRBJ2-1; TCRdb indicates TRBD1, and absent DNA this call remains unverified. The length of the CDR3 is 17 residues. Germline V gene sequence: CDR1 KGHSH, CDR2 LQKENI. This CDR3 reads CASSPPRGPSSYNEQFF.